This TCR beta chain was identified in a study of human T cells and chemical hapten exposure. In its sample, this clonotype was seen many times. TCRdb re-called the 5' RACE reads with MiXCR, one entry per CDR3 protein. The sample shows 65,000 to 95,000 distinct CDR3 sequences, approximately 7.7% of them seen only once. The CDR3 has 18 residues. With 4 bases clipped from V and 0 bases from J, the junction kept 3 bases outside the gene matches. Germline CDR1 ENHRY, CDR2 SYGVKD. The authors extracted total RNA from unfractionated whole blood. V and J are TRBV10-3 and TRBJ2-1; TRBD2 agrees at 16 bases. This clonotype was sampled from a male donor in good health. CDR3 region: CAISVGTSGGVSYNEQFF. DNA of the CDR3: TGTGCCATCAGTGTCGGGACTAGCGGGGGGGTCTCCTACAATGAGCAGTTCTTC.